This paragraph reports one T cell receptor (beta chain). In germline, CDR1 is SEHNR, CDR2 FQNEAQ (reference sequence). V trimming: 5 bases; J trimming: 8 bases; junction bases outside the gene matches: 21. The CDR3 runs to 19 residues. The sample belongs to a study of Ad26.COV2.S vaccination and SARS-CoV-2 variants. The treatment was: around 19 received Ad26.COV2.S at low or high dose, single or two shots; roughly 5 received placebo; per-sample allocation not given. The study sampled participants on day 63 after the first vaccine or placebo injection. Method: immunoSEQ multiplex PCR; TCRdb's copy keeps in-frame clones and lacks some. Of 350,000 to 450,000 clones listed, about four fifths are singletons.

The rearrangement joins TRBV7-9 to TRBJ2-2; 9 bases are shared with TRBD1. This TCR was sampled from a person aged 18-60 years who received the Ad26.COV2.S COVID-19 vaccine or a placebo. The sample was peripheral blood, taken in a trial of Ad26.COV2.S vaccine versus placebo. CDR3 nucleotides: TGTGCCAGCAGCCCCCCCCTAATCGGGACAGGGAACAGTAGGGGGGAGCTGTTTTTT. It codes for CASSPPLIGTGNSRGELFF. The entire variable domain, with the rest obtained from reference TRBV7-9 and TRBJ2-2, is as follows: DTGVSQNPRHKITKRGQNVTFRCDPISEHNRLYWYRQTLGQGPEFLTYFQNEAQLEKSRLLSDRFSAERPKGSFSTLEIQRTEQGDSAMYLCASSPPLIGTGNSRGELFFGEGSRLTVL.